The 8 T cell receptor beta chains given below trace back to one sample, sequenced in a study of blood T cell repertoires in COVID-19. Assay used: immunoSEQ multiplex PCR; TCRdb lists only in-frame clones, some missing. The sample yields more than 100,000 clones, over 65% seen once. The sample consisted of peripheral blood. These receptors originate from a woman in her 70s with acute or convalescent COVID-19.

This clone has only one observation. This chain joins TRBV5-5 and TRBJ1-4; D perhaps matches TRBD1 (6 bases). The CDR3 loop spans 13 amino acids. CDR1 and CDR2 from the germline V gene are SGHKS and YYEKEE (reference sequence). V was pared by 2 bases and J by 4 bases, with 6 bases between. The CDR3 nucleotides read TGTGCCAGCAGCTTACAGGGTAATGAAAAACTGTTTTTT. Protein: CASSLQGNEKLFF.

V usage is TRBV27 and J usage is TRBJ2-1; TRBD2 might be the D (6 bases). Deletions cut 5 bases from V and 9 bases from J, with 20 bases between. Germline CDR1 MNHEY, CDR2 SMNVEV (reference sequence). The CDR3 totals 15 residues. In DNA form, the CDR3 reads TGTGCCAGCAGTCCCCCCCTTTGGAGGGGTGTTGAGCAGTTCTTC. It encodes CASSPPLWRGVEQFF.

The chain employs TRBV7-2 and TRBJ2-5; D gene unclear. The length of the CDR3 is 15 residues. CDR1 is SGHTA and CDR2 is FQGNSA in the germline V gene. With 4 bases removed from V and 1 base from J, the gap between germline ends came to 13 bases. CDR3 amino acids: CASSSVLGGQETQYF. DNA of the CDR3: TGTGCCAGCAGCTCAGTCCTAGGCGGCCAAGAGACCCAGTACTTC.

This clone occurred a few times. The CDR3 protein is CASSSIQGTSTEAFF. The CDR3 DNA reads as TGTGCCAGCAGCTCGATACAGGGAACGAGCACTGAAGCTTTCTTT. J is TRBJ1-1 and V is TRBV7-8; maybe TRBD1 (6 bases). The CDR3 runs to 15 residues. The V end lost 4 bases, the J end lost 4 bases, and 16 bases lay between the germline ends. Germline CDR1 is SGHVS and CDR2 is FQNEAQ.

The gene calls are TRBV5-1 and TRBJ2-1; D possibly corresponds to TRBD1 (5 bases). The V gene's germline CDR1 is SGHRS and CDR2 YFSETQ. There are 14 residues in the CDR3. The V end lost 1 base, the J end lost 5 bases, and 10 bases lay between the germline ends. The CDR3 coding sequence is TGCGCCAGCAGCTTGCAGGGTCGCGACAATGAGCAGTTCTTC. The encoded protein is CASSLQGRDNEQFF.

V is TRBV18 and J is TRBJ1-2; D perhaps matches TRBD1 (6 bases). In germline, CDR1 is KGHSH, CDR2 LQKENI. Trimming removed 0 bases at V and 5 bases at J, with 7 bases between. The CDR3 length is 13 residues. In nucleotides, the CDR3 is TGTGCCAGCTCACCACCGGGGGCTTATGGCTACACCTTC. Encoded protein: CASSPPGAYGYTF.

The V gene is TRBV7-9, the J gene TRBJ2-1; a weak D match, TRBD1 (5 bases). Germline V gene data show CDR1 as SEHNR and CDR2 as FQNEAQ (reference sequence). This CDR3 spans 13 amino acids. V shed 7 bases and J shed 4 bases, with 11 bases lying between them. The CDR3, as DNA: TGTGCCAGCAAAAGCAGGGATTACAATGAGCAGTTCTTC. It codes for CASKSRDYNEQFF.

V and J are TRBV5-4 and TRBJ1-2; perhaps TRBD1 as D (6 bases). Germline V gene lookup returns CDR1 SGHNT and CDR2 YYREEE (reference sequence). This CDR3 has 16 residues. The V gene lost 4 bases and the J gene lost 3 bases, with 19 bases spanning the gap. CDR3 DNA: TGTGCCAGCAGCCCCAACTCGGGGGGCCGCTACTATGGCTACACCTTC. Protein sequence: CASSPNSGGRYYGYTF.